The rows below give T cell receptor beta chains drawn from one sample of a study of control samples from healthy donors and cancer patients. Sequenced by immunoSEQ multiplex PCR; TCRdb stores in-frame clones only, minus some. Of tens of thousands of clones listed, roughly nine tenths are singletons. Sequences were obtained from blood. The source is a woman between 50 and 59 years old in good health. The CDR3 runs from the conserved cysteine through the conserved F or W. A D gene is named only where the DNA matches it firmly. The listing skips clone size in some rows; elsewhere it reads once, few, many or a size class.

J: TRBJ1-1
size: once
V: TRBV14
D: NA
CDR3: CASSPRGGQFNTEAFF
DNA: TGTGCCAGCAGCCCGAGAGGAGGACAGTTTAACACTGAAGCTTTCTTT

J: TRBJ1-1
size: NA
V: TRBV7-2
D: NA
CDR3: CASSFWPSTEAFF
DNA: TGTGCCAGCAGCTTCTGGCCGTCCACTGAAGCTTTCTTT

J: TRBJ1-1
size: once
V: TRBV19
D: NA
CDR3: CASSWAGRGNTEAFF
DNA: TGTGCCAGTAGCTGGGCGGGACGAGGGAACACTGAAGCTTTCTTT

J: TRBJ1-2
size: NA
V: TRBV27
D: TRBD1
CDR3: CASSFRQGRDYGYTF
DNA: TGTGCCAGCAGTTTTCGACAGGGAAGGGACTATGGCTACACCTTC

J: TRBJ1-6
size: NA
V: TRBV18
D: NA
CDR3: CASSPGRGSHSPLHF
DNA: TGTGCCAGCTCACCGGGGCGCGGTTCACATTCACCCCTCCACTTT

J: TRBJ2-4
size: NA
V: TRBV6-6
D: TRBD2
CDR3: CASSRGDSLAKNIQYF
DNA: TGTGCCAGCAGCCGGGGGGATTCTTTAGCCAAAAACATTCAGTACTTC

J: TRBJ2-5
size: NA
V: TRBV7-9
D: NA
CDR3: CASSLQLEETQYF
DNA: TGTGCCAGCAGCCTTCAGCTGGAAGAGACCCAGTACTTC

J: TRBJ1-5
size: NA
V: TRBV27
D: NA
CDR3: CASQIRGGEPQHF
DNA: TGTGCCAGCCAAATCAGAGGTGGAGAGCCCCAGCATTTT

J: TRBJ1-2
size: NA
V: TRBV5-6
D: NA
CDR3: CASSFRDGYTF
DNA: TGTGCCAGCAGCTTCAGGGACGGCTACACCTTC

J: TRBJ2-3
size: NA
V: TRBV6-6
D: NA
CDR3: CASSPGGPGTQYF
DNA: TGTGCCAGCAGCCCCGGGGGGCCGGGTACGCAGTATTTT

J: TRBJ2-3
size: NA
V: TRBV7-9
D: NA
CDR3: CASSPRASTDTQYF
DNA: TGTGCCAGCAGCCCCAGGGCCAGCACAGATACGCAGTATTTT

J: TRBJ1-6
size: NA
V: TRBV6-2/TRBV6-3
D: TRBD1
CDR3: CASSYRGTGIHNSPLHF
DNA: TGTGCCAGCAGTTACCGTGGGACAGGGATCCATAATTCACCCCTCCACTTT

J: TRBJ2-3
size: NA
V: TRBV7-6
D: TRBD2
CDR3: CASSQFSGGTSTDTQYF
DNA: TGTGCCAGCAGCCAATTTAGCGGGGGGACTAGCACAGATACGCAGTATTTT

J: TRBJ2-2
size: NA
V: TRBV28
D: TRBD2
CDR3: CASSLGPTSGGYTGELFF
DNA: TGTGCCAGCAGTTTGGGCCCGACTAGCGGGGGTTACACCGGGGAGCTGTTTTTT

J: TRBJ1-1
size: once
V: TRBV19
D: NA
CDR3: CASSIRGLMNTEAFF
DNA: TGTGCCAGTAGTATAAGGGGACTCATGAACACTGAAGCTTTCTTT

J: TRBJ1-4
size: NA
V: TRBV10-3
D: NA
CDR3: CAISERQGPNLGKLFF
DNA: TGTGCCATCAGTGAGCGTCAGGGGCCCAATTTGGGGAAACTGTTTTTT

J: TRBJ1-1
size: NA
V: TRBV28
D: NA
CDR3: CASSLIQIKNTEAFF
DNA: TGTGCCAGCAGTTTAATACAAATAAAGAACACTGAAGCTTTCTTT

J: TRBJ1-1
size: NA
V: TRBV2
D: NA
CDR3: CASSAVHTEAFF
DNA: TGTGCCAGCAGCGCAGTGCACACTGAAGCTTTCTTT

J: TRBJ2-3
size: NA
V: TRBV19
D: NA
CDR3: CASSMLGTLGDTQYF
DNA: TGTGCCAGTAGTATGTTAGGGACCCTGGGAGATACGCAGTATTTT

J: TRBJ2-1
size: NA
V: TRBV30
D: NA
CDR3: CAWSGINEQFF
DNA: TGTGCCTGGAGCGGAATTAATGAGCAGTTCTTC

J: TRBJ2-2
size: NA
V: TRBV9
D: TRBD2
CDR3: CASSVVSVAGTGELFF
DNA: TGTGCCAGCAGCGTAGTGTCGGTAGCGGGGACCGGGGAGCTGTTTTTT

J: TRBJ1-5
size: NA
V: TRBV4-3
D: NA
CDR3: CASSQEGPYQPQHF
DNA: TGCGCCAGCAGCCAAGAGGGCCCCTATCAGCCCCAGCATTTT

J: TRBJ1-5
size: NA
V: TRBV27
D: NA
CDR3: CASRGILGNQPQHF
DNA: TGTGCCAGCAGGGGGATCCTGGGCAATCAGCCCCAGCATTTT

J: TRBJ2-1
size: NA
V: TRBV10-2
D: TRBD2
CDR3: CASGVAGPIYNEQFF
DNA: TGCGCCAGCGGGGTAGCGGGGCCAATTTACAATGAGCAGTTCTTC

J: TRBJ2-1
size: once
V: TRBV5-4
D: NA
CDR3: CASSLNWDNEQFF
DNA: TGTGCCAGCAGCTTAAACTGGGACAATGAGCAGTTCTTC